The 29 T cell receptor beta chains reported below all come from one sample, sequenced in a study of blood T cell repertoires in COVID-19. TCRdb's table, derived via immunoSEQ multiplex PCR, lists solely in-frame clones and lacks some. Of about 75,000 clones listed, around 79% were seen once; the top ten hold approximately 5%. What was sequenced was peripheral blood. The source is a woman aged 80 or older with active or convalescent COVID-19.

This sequence joins TRBV6-5 and TRBJ1-4; 7 positions agree with TRBD1. CDR3 length equals 14 residues. Germline-derived CDR1 and CDR2 are MNHEY and SVGAGI. Trimming cost V 7 bases and J 4 bases; bases outside gene matches: 6. As DNA, the CDR3 is TGTGCCAGCAACCCCAGGGGGTTTAATGAAAAACTGTTTTTT. Translating gives CASNPRGFNEKLFF.

The chain's CDR3 is CASRDFGYGYTF. In nucleotides, the CDR3 is TGTGCCAGTCGGGACTTCGGCTATGGCTACACCTTC. V is TRBV19 and J is TRBJ1-2; TRBD1 is a possible D gene (5 bases). CDR1 LNHDA and CDR2 SQIVND come from the germline V gene (reference sequence). The CDR3 is 12 amino acids. Trimming took off 8 bases at V and 4 bases at J, with 11 bases between the two ends.

This clone was observed a handful of times. The chain carries TRBV7-9 and TRBJ2-7; possibly TRBD2 for D (6 bases). Deletions cut 10 bases from V and 5 bases from J, with 21 bases between. Germline lookup yields CDR1 SEHNR and CDR2 FQNEAQ (reference sequence). The CDR3 has 14 amino acids. CDR3 coding DNA: TGTGCCACCGATCGACTAGAGCGGATCGACGAGCAGTACTTC. Translated, it gives CATDRLERIDEQYF.

V and J are TRBV5-1 and TRBJ2-7; D is perhaps TRBD2 (6 bases). Germline V gene lookup returns CDR1 SGHRS and CDR2 YFSETQ. The V gene lost 2 bases and the J gene lost 5 bases, with 14 bases spanning the gap. The length of the CDR3 is 14 residues. The DNA for the CDR3 is TGCGCCAGCAGCTTTACGGGAGTGGGGGACGAGCAGTACTTC. As protein: CASSFTGVGDEQYF.

CDR3 nucleotide sequence: TGTGCCAGCAGCTTTTCAGCTAACTATGGCTACACCTTC. This gives the protein CASSFSANYGYTF. This chain uses TRBV11-2 with TRBJ1-2; no definite D call. V lost 3 bases and J lost 0, with 5 bases in between. Germline CDR1 reads SGHAT; CDR2 reads FQNNGV. This CDR3 has 13 residues.

V and J are TRBV6-5 and TRBJ1-1, with unresolved D. CDR3 length equals 11 residues. V lost 6 bases to trimming and J lost 5 bases, with 7 bases between them. From germline, CDR1 is MNHEY and CDR2 SVGAGI. CDR3 in DNA: TGTGCCAGCAGGAGGGCAACTGAAGCTTTCTTT. Translation gives CASRRATEAFF.

This sequence joins TRBV7-2 and TRBJ2-2; a possible D gene is TRBD2 (6 bases). The CDR3 sequence is 16 residues long. V was clipped by 5 bases and J by 7 bases, with 20 bases between them. Germline-derived CDR1 and CDR2 are SGHTA and FQGNSA. CDR3 amino acids: CASSPAIGPAGGELFF. The CDR3 DNA sequence: TGTGCCAGCAGCCCAGCAATTGGGCCAGCGGGCGGGGAGCTGTTTTTT.

The V gene is TRBV3-1 (or the pseudogene TRBV3-2), the J gene TRBJ2-4; no definite D call. Germline V gives CDR1 LGHDT, CDR2 YNNKEL (reference sequence). The CDR3 sequence is 22 residues long. The ends were cut back, 4 bases at V and 0 bases at J, with 31 bases in the middle. The CDR3 loop reads CASSRSLGVSAPFRPAKNIQYF. The CDR3 bases are TGTGCCAGCAGCCGGTCTCTTGGAGTTTCGGCCCCGTTTAGGCCAGCCAAAAACATTCAGTACTTC.

The chain uses TRBV5-1 and TRBJ2-7, with 14 bases that match TRBD2. V was clipped by 3 bases and J by 3 bases; unmatched bases: 2. The germline V gene encodes CDR1 SGHRS and CDR2 YFSETQ. This CDR3 contains 15 residues. CDR3 bases: TGCGCCAGCAGCTCAGGACTAGCGGGGGGCTACGAGCAGTACTTC. Protein product: CASSSGLAGGYEQYF.

The V gene is TRBV28, the J gene TRBJ2-7, with 10 bases that match TRBD2. The CDR3 contains 13 residues. Germline loops: CDR1 MDHEN, CDR2 SYDVKM. Here the CDR3 reads CAAAGGSVYEQYF. The CDR3 nucleotides read TGTGCAGCAGCGGGGGGGTCCGTGTACGAGCAGTACTTC.

The CDR3 reads CASSVEPTIHGLYNEQFF. The CDR3 DNA reads as TGTGCCAGCAGCGTAGAACCGACAATTCACGGTCTATACAATGAGCAGTTCTTC. J is TRBJ2-1 and V is TRBV9, with D hard to call. The CDR3 sequence is 18 residues long. V was cut by 0 bases and J by 4 bases, with 20 bases left in between. In germline, CDR1 is SGDLS, CDR2 YYNGEE.

The V and J genes are TRBV9 and TRBJ2-5; D perhaps matches TRBD1 (5 bases). Germline loops: CDR1 SGDLS, CDR2 YYNGEE. V was trimmed by 0 bases and J by 9 bases, leaving 24 bases between them. The CDR3 loop spans 17 amino acids. CDR3 loop: CASSVVGQDPHEGAQYF. DNA of the CDR3: TGTGCCAGCAGCGTAGTTGGACAAGACCCCCACGAAGGGGCCCAGTACTTC.

This chain links TRBV6-2 or TRBV6-3 with TRBJ1-5; no firm D call. The CDR3 is 14 residues long. V was shortened by 3 bases and J by 7 bases, with 13 bases between the two germline ends. Germline CDR1 and CDR2: MNHEY and SVGEGT. DNA for the CDR3: TGTGCCAGCAGTTATCATGGTCGGGTACAGCCCCAGCATTTT. This codes for CASSYHGRVQPQHF.

This chain joins TRBV5-6 and TRBJ2-2; TRBD1 agrees at 9 bases. V shed 4 bases, J shed 0 bases, and the junction held 10 bases outside the gene matches. From germline, CDR1 is SGHDT and CDR2 YYEEEE. CDR3 length: 18 residues. The CDR3 region has the DNA TGTGCCAGCAGCCGTGCCGGGACAGGGAAAGCGAACACCGGGGAGCTGTTTTTT. The encoded protein is CASSRAGTGKANTGELFF.

This chain connects TRBV28 to TRBJ1-6; TRBD1 agrees at 7 bases. The CDR3 runs 11 residues. Germline V lookup: CDR1 MDHEN, CDR2 SYDVKM. Trimming at V came to 4 bases and at J to 16 bases, leaving 4 bases not matched to a gene. CDR3 region: CASSWDSTLHF. CDR3 nucleotide sequence: TGTGCCAGCAGTTGGGACAGTACTCTCCACTTT.

J is TRBJ2-2 and V is TRBV19, with a possible D match to TRBD2 (6 bases). The V and J ends lost 5 bases and 5 bases respectively, with 12 bases between them. The CDR3 runs to 14 residues. Germline CDR1 reads LNHDA; CDR2 reads SQIVND (reference sequence). This chain's CDR3 is CASSWGLGTGELFF. In DNA form, the CDR3 reads TGTGCCAGTAGTTGGGGACTGGGGACCGGGGAGCTGTTTTTT.

This clone showed up just a few times. V is TRBV24-1 and J is TRBJ2-2; TRBD2 agrees at 8 bases. The CDR3 runs to 16 residues. Germline V gene lookup returns CDR1 KGHDR and CDR2 SFDVKD. With 3 bases clipped from V and 13 bases from J, the junction kept 15 bases outside the gene matches. CDR3 sequence reads: CATSDRKVAGYKGLFF. Here the CDR3 DNA reads TGTGCCACCAGTGATCGCAAGGTAGCGGGATATAAGGGGCTGTTTTTT.

The chain is built from TRBV27 and TRBJ2-7; D is uncertain. V gave up 5 bases and J gave up 0 bases, with 8 bases separating them. This CDR3 spans 13 amino acids. Germline V gene sequence: CDR1 MNHEY, CDR2 SMNVEV (reference sequence). CDR3 loop: CASSSVNSYEQYF. For the CDR3, the DNA is TGTGCCAGCAGTAGCGTCAACTCCTACGAGCAGTACTTC.

This clone has only one observation. V and J are TRBV11-3 and TRBJ2-7, with 8 nucleotides matching TRBD1. J lost 2 bases, V lost 4 bases, and 19 bases had no gene match. Germline values: CDR1 SGHNT, CDR2 YENEEA. CDR3 length equals 19 residues. CDR3 DNA sequence: TGTGCCAGCAGCTCGCCCGCAGGGGGCGCGAAGGAAAAGACCTACGAGCAGTACTTC. It yields the protein CASSSPAGGAKEKTYEQYF.

Regarding this clone: Additional DNA sequences in this sample encode the identical CDR3. The chain combines TRBV3-1 (or the pseudogene TRBV3-2) with TRBJ2-7; 9 positions agree with TRBD1. Germline V gene sequence: CDR1 LGHDT, CDR2 YNNKEL (reference sequence). The CDR3 is 14 residues long. V was clipped by 2 bases and J by 4 bases; unmatched bases: 3. The CDR3: CASSQWDRAYEQYF. CDR3 DNA sequence: TGTGCCAGCAGCCAATGGGACAGGGCATACGAGCAGTACTTC.

This clone is a singleton in its sample. This chain joins TRBV18 and TRBJ1-2; 8 nucleotides agree with TRBD1. In germline, CDR1 is KGHSH, CDR2 LQKENI. The CDR3 is 16 residues long. Trimming removed 5 bases from V and 2 bases from J; junction bases left unmatched: 10. In DNA, the CDR3 is TGTGCCAGCTCAGAGCGACAGGGGACGGGAAACTATGGCTACACCTTC. It is translated as CASSERQGTGNYGYTF.

The chain is built from TRBV9 and TRBJ2-7, with 10 bases matching TRBD1. The length of the CDR3 is 14 residues. CDR1 and CDR2 from the germline V gene are SGDLS and YYNGEE. Trimming removed 4 bases from V and 5 bases from J; junction bases left unmatched: 6. This chain's CDR3 is CASSTGQGFDEQYF. The CDR3 DNA follows: TGTGCCAGCAGCACGGGACAGGGGTTCGACGAGCAGTACTTC.

This clone was observed a few times. V is TRBV15 and J is TRBJ2-2; possible D gene TRBD1, 5 bases. This CDR3 has 15 residues. Trimming stripped 0 bases from V and 6 bases from J, with 11 bases between. Germline assignment: CDR1 LNHNV and CDR2 YYDKDF (reference sequence). CDR3 DNA sequence: TGTGCCACCAGCAGAGATCTCGAAGGGGCCGGGGAGCTGTTTTTT. Its translation is CATSRDLEGAGELFF. Based on the CDR3 plus reference TRBV15 and TRBJ2-2, the full variable domain is DAMVIQNPRYQVTQFGKPVTLSCSQTLNHNVMYWYQQKSSQAPKLLFHYYDKDFNNEADTPDNFQSRRPNTSFCFLDIRSPGLGDTAMYLCATSRDLEGAGELFFGEGSRLTVL.

The V call is TRBV10-3, the J call TRBJ1-5, with a possible D match to TRBD1 (5 bases). V lost 3 bases to trimming and J lost 1 base, with 13 bases between them. Germline values: CDR1 ENHRY, CDR2 SYGVKD. The CDR3 has 16 amino acids. This CDR3 is CAISDSPGVSNQPQHF. In nucleotides, the CDR3 is TGTGCCATCAGTGACTCGCCGGGGGTAAGCAATCAGCCCCAGCATTTT.

V and J are TRBV5-1 and TRBJ2-1, with 7 bases matching TRBD2. V lost 0 bases, J lost 5 bases, and 5 bases stayed unmatched. This CDR3 contains 15 residues. Germline lookup yields CDR1 SGHRS and CDR2 YFSETQ. CDR3 DNA sequence: TGCGCCAGCAGCTTGGGGCCAGCGGGAAACAATGAGCAGTTCTTC. Translating it yields CASSLGPAGNNEQFF.

V gene TRBV5-8 combines with J gene TRBJ1-1; unclear D gene. Germline CDR1 SGHTS, CDR2 YDEGEE. This CDR3 has 14 amino acids. V was pared by 2 bases and J by 1 base, with 9 bases between. In nucleotides, the CDR3 is TGTGCCAGCAGCTTATCCCACACGAACACTGAAGCTTTCTTT. Encoded protein: CASSLSHTNTEAFF.

This CDR3 reads CASSIGFGETEAFF. The DNA of the CDR3 is TGTGCCAGTAGTATAGGATTTGGGGAGACTGAAGCTTTCTTT. This chain uses TRBV19 with TRBJ1-1; D uncertain. This CDR3 comprises 14 residues. CDR1 LNHDA and CDR2 SQIVND come from the germline V gene (reference sequence). Trimming removed 1 base from V and 5 bases from J, with 11 bases in between.

The chain recombines TRBV28 with TRBJ1-2; 12 nucleotides agree with TRBD1. Germline CDR1 is MDHEN and CDR2 is SYDVKM. This CDR3 spans 14 amino acids. The V gene end was trimmed by 7 bases and the J gene end by 13 bases; junction bases not matched to a gene: 13. The CDR3 coding sequence is TGTGCCAGCACCGAATCCTGGGACAGGGGGCGTCGCACCTTC. Amino acid sequence: CASTESWDRGRRTF.

The chain uses TRBV5-1 and TRBJ2-5, with D possibly being TRBD1 (6 bases). Per germline, CDR1 SGHRS and CDR2 YFSETQ. The V end lost 4 bases, the J end lost 5 bases, and 15 bases lay between the germline ends. The CDR3 totals 14 residues. CDR3 region: CASSPLDSGETQYF. In DNA form, the CDR3 reads TGCGCCAGCAGCCCTCTGGACAGTGGGGAGACCCAGTACTTC.